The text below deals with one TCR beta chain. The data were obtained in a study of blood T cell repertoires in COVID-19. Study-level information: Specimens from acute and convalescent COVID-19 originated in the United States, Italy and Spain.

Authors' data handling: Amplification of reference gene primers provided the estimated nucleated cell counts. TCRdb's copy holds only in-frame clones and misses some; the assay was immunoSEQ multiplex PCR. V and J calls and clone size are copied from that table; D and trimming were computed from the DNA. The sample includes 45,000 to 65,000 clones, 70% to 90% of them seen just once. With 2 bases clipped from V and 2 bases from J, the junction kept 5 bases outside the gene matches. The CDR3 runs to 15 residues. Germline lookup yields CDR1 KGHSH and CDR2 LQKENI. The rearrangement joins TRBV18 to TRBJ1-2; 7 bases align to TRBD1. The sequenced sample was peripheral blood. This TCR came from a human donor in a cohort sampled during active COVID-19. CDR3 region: CASSPSGGRNYGYTF. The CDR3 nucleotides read TGTGCCAGCTCACCATCAGGGGGGCGAAACTATGGCTACACCTTC.